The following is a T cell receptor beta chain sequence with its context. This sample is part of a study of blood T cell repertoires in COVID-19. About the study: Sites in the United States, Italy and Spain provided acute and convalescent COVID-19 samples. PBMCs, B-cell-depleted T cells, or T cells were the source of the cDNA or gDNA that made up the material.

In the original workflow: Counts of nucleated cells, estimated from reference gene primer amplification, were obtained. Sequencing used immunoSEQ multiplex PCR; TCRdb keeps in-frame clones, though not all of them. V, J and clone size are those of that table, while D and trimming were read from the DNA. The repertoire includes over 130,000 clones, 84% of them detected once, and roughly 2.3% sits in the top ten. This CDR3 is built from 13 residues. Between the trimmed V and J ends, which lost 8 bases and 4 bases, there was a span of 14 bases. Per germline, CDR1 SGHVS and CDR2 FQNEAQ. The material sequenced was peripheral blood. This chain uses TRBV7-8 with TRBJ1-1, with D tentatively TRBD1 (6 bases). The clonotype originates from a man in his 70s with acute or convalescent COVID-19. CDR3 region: CASLRGGSTEAFF. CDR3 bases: TGTGCCAGCCTAAGGGGGGGGAGCACTGAAGCTTTCTTT.